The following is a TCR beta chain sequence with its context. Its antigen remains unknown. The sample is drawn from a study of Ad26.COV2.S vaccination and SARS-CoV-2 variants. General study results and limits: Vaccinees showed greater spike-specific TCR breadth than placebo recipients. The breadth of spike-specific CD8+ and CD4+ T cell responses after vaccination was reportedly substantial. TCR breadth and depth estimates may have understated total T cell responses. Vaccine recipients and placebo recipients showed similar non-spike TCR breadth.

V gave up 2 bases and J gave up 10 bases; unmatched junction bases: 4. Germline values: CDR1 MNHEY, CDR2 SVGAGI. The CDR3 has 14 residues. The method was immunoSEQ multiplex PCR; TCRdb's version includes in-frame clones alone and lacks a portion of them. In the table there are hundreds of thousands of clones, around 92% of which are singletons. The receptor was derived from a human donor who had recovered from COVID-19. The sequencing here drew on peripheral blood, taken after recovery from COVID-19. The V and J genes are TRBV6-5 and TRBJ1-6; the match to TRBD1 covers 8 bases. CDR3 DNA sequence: TGTGCCAGCAGTTACAGGACAGGGAGATCACCCCTCCACTTT. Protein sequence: CASSYRTGRSPLHF.